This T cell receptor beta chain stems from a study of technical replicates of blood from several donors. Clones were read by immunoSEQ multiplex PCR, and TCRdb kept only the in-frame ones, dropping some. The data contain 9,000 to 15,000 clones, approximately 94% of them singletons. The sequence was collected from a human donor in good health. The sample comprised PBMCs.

CDR3: CATAIRTGLLEPQHF. The DNA of the CDR3 is TGTGCCACCGCTATAAGGACAGGTTTGTTGGAGCCCCAGCATTTT. The V gene is TRBV10-3, the J gene TRBJ1-5; the match to TRBD1 covers 7 bases. Germline V gene lookup returns CDR1 ENHRY and CDR2 SYGVKD. The length of the CDR3 is 15 residues. J was trimmed by 8 bases and V by 10 bases; bases with no gene match: 17.